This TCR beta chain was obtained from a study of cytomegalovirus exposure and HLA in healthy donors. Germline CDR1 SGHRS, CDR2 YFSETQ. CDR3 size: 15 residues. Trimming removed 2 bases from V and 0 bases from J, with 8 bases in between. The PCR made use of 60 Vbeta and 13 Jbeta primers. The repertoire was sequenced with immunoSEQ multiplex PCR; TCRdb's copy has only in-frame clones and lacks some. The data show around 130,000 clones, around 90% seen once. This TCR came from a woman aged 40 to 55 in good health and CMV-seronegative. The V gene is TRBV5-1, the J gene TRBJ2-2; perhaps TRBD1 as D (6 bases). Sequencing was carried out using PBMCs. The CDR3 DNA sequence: TGCGCCAGCAGCTTAGAGGGGGCGAACACCGGGGAGCTGTTTTTT. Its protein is CASSLEGANTGELFF.